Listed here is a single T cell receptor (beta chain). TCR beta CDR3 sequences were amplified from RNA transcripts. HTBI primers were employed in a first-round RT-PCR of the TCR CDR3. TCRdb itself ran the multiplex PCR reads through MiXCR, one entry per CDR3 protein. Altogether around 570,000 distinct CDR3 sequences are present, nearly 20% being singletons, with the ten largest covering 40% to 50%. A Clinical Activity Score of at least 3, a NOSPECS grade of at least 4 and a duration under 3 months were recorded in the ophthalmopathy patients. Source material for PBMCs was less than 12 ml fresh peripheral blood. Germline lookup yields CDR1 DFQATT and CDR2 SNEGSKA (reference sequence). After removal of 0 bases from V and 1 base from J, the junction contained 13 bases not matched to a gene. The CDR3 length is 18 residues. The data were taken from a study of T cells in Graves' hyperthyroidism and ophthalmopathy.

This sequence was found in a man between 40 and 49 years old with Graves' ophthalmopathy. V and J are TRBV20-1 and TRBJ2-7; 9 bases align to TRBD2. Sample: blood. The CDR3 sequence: CSARENLRGLADSYEQYF. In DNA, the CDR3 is TGCAGTGCTAGAGAAAACCTCCGGGGACTAGCCGATTCCTACGAGCAGTACTTC.